A single sample is the source of the 23 T cell receptor beta chains below, sequenced in a study of Ad26.COV2.S vaccination and SARS-CoV-2 variants. Treatment of the sample: 15 to 20 received Ad26.COV2.S at low or high dose, single or two shots; 5 received placebo; per-sample allocation not given. At day 63 after the first vaccine or placebo injection, samples were drawn. The method was immunoSEQ multiplex PCR; TCRdb's version includes in-frame clones alone and lacks a portion of them. The sample includes about 400,000 clones, about 90% of them seen just once. The source was peripheral blood, collected in a trial of Ad26.COV2.S vaccine versus placebo. The receptors derive from a person between 18 and 59 years old who received the Ad26.COV2.S COVID-19 vaccine or a placebo.

This sequence joins TRBV7-9 and TRBJ2-7; 8 positions match TRBD1. Germline loops: CDR1 SEHNR, CDR2 FQNEAQ (reference sequence). The CDR3 runs to 13 residues. Unmatched junction bases numbered 3, after V lost 5 bases and J lost 3 bases. The CDR3 is CASSLQGVYEQYF. The CDR3 bases are TGTGCCAGCAGCCTACAGGGGGTCTACGAGCAGTACTTC. Full variable domain (outside the CDR3, taken from reference TRBV7-9 and TRBJ2-7): DTGVSQNPRHKITKRGQNVTFRCDPISEHNRLYWYRQTLGQGPEFLTYFQNEAQLEKSRLLSDRFSAERPKGSFSTLEIQRTEQGDSAMYLCASSLQGVYEQYFGPGTRLTVT.

The chain links TRBV7-2 to TRBJ2-7; 8 bases are shared with TRBD2. Germline V gene data show CDR1 as SGHTA and CDR2 as FQGNSA. This CDR3 is built from 14 residues. The junction had 1 base not matched to a gene; V was cut back by 0 bases and J by 3 bases. CDR3 residues: CASSLAAGGYEQYF. In DNA, the CDR3 is TGTGCCAGCAGCTTAGCTGCGGGGGGCTACGAGCAGTACTTC.

V gene TRBV7-8 combines with J gene TRBJ2-3; D gene ambiguous. With 0 bases removed from V and 3 bases from J, the gap between germline ends came to 7 bases. The germline V gene has CDR1 SGHVS and CDR2 FQNEAQ. This CDR3 region has 14 residues. The CDR3 loop is CASSLAGRTDTQYF. Here the CDR3 DNA reads TGTGCCAGCAGCTTAGCTGGGCGAACAGATACGCAGTATTTT.

The rearrangement joins TRBV7-9 to TRBJ2-6; weak D call: TRBD2 (6 bases). Trimming shortened V by 2 bases and J by 1 base, and 15 bases separated the two germline ends. This CDR3 is 18 amino acids long. The germline gives CDR1 SEHNR, CDR2 FQNEAQ (reference sequence). Here the CDR3 reads CASSLLRGRGSGANVLTF. The CDR3 DNA follows: TGTGCCAGCAGCTTACTAAGGGGCCGGGGGTCTGGGGCCAACGTCCTGACTTTC.

V and J are TRBV6-5 and TRBJ2-1; TRBD2 might be the D (7 bases). Trimming removed 8 bases at V and 9 bases at J, with 14 bases between. The CDR3 spans 12 residues. Per germline, CDR1 MNHEY and CDR2 SVGAGI. CDR3 residues: CASGGAESEQFF. CDR3 coding DNA: TGTGCCAGCGGGGGGGCCGAGAGTGAGCAGTTCTTC.

Concerning this clone: This same CDR3 is encoded by further DNA sequences in the sample. The CDR3 DNA reads TGTGCCAGTAGTACAGGGAGCTCCTATAATTCACCCCTCCACTTT. Its translation is CASSTGSSYNSPLHF. The gene calls are TRBV19 and TRBJ1-6; a weak D match, TRBD1 (5 bases). V was trimmed by 4 bases and J by 0 bases, leaving 7 bases between them. Germline-derived CDR1 and CDR2 are LNHDA and SQIVND (reference sequence). There are 15 residues in the CDR3. The full variable domain, with the rest looked up from reference TRBV19 and TRBJ1-6, is DGGITQSPKYLFRKEGQNVTLSCEQNLNHDAMYWYRQDPGQGLRLIYYSQIVNDFQKGDIAEGYSVSREKKESFPLTVTSAQKNPTAFYLCASSTGSSYNSPLHFGNGTRLTVT.

The chain has TRBV19 and TRBJ2-3, with D unclear. Trimming cost V 5 bases and J 3 bases, with 12 bases left between them. The CDR3 consists of 14 residues. In germline, CDR1 is LNHDA, CDR2 SQIVND (reference sequence). The CDR3 DNA reads TGTGCCAGTAGTGGGAAAGTACGGACAGATACGCAGTATTTT. Translating gives CASSGKVRTDTQYF.

The rearrangement joins TRBV2 to TRBJ2-7; D ambiguous. The CDR3 contains 15 residues. Per the germline V gene, CDR1 is SNHLY and CDR2 is FYNNEI. Trimming stripped 7 bases from V and 0 bases from J, with 16 bases between. The DNA of the CDR3 is TGTGCCAGCAATGGCCAGCAGTTAAGCTCCTACGAGCAGTACTTC. Protein: CASNGQQLSSYEQYF.

The rearrangement links TRBV30 to TRBJ2-7; D might be TRBD1 (6 bases). This CDR3 region has 13 residues. Trimming shortened V by 2 bases and J by 9 bases, and 17 bases separated the two germline ends. CDR1 is GTSNPN, CDR2 SVGIG, per germline (reference sequence). The CDR3 loop reads CAWSPTGTLMQYF. The CDR3 DNA reads as TGTGCCTGGAGTCCCACAGGGACCCTGATGCAGTACTTC.

This chain links TRBV6-6 with TRBJ1-4; weak D call: TRBD1 (5 bases). This CDR3 has 11 amino acids. Looked up from germline, CDR1 is MNHNY and CDR2 is SVGAGI (reference sequence). The ends were cut back, 7 bases at V and 8 bases at J, with 8 bases in the middle. CDR3 coding DNA: TGTGCCAGCACCAAGGGGGAAAAACTGTTTTTT. It translates to CASTKGEKLFF.

The rearrangement uses TRBV5-6 and TRBJ2-1; D is perhaps TRBD1 or TRBD2 (5 bases each). Per germline, CDR1 SGHDT and CDR2 YYEEEE. With 2 bases removed from V and 3 bases from J, the gap between germline ends came to 15 bases. There are 16 residues in the CDR3. The DNA of the CDR3 is TGTGCCAGCAGCTTCTTGGGGGACGCTGTCTACAATGAGCAGTTCTTC. Encoded protein: CASSFLGDAVYNEQFF.

The chain combines TRBV6-5 with TRBJ1-1; the match to TRBD1 covers 10 bases. J gave up 0 bases and V 7 bases, and 5 bases lay outside the gene matches. The CDR3 extends over 15 amino acids. Germline-derived CDR1 and CDR2 are MNHEY and SVGAGI. This chain's CDR3 is CASIRQGALNTEAFF. CDR3 bases: TGTGCCAGCATTAGACAGGGGGCTTTGAACACTGAAGCTTTCTTT.

The chain has TRBV4-1 and TRBJ1-2; D gene uncertain. Germline CDR1 and CDR2: MGHRA and YSYEKL. This CDR3 has 15 amino acids. V dropped 2 bases and J dropped 4 bases, with 14 bases sitting between them. The CDR3 DNA reads TGCGCCAGCAGCCAATATATCACCGAGGCCTATGGCTACACCTTC. It encodes CASSQYITEAYGYTF.

The CDR3 here is CASSALDSRAYEQYF. The CDR3 region has the DNA TGTGCCAGCAGTGCGCTGGACAGCAGGGCCTACGAGCAGTACTTC. V and J are TRBV28 and TRBJ2-7; tentatively, D is TRBD1 (6 bases). The V and J ends lost 5 bases and 2 bases respectively, with 16 bases between them. CDR1 MDHEN and CDR2 SYDVKM come from the germline V gene. This CDR3 comprises 15 residues.

This clone appeared a few times. J is TRBJ1-2 and V is TRBV6-1, with D maybe TRBD1 (6 bases). The CDR3 covers 14 residues. Trimming took off 0 bases at V and 7 bases at J, with 12 bases between the two ends. The germline CDR1 and CDR2 sequences are MNHNS and SASEGT. The CDR3 loop is CASSEARGLRGYTF. In DNA form, the CDR3 reads TGTGCCAGCAGTGAAGCGAGGGGGTTGCGTGGCTACACCTTC.

The chain combines TRBV4-3 with TRBJ2-7, with D possibly being TRBD2 (6 bases). V lost 1 base and J 0 bases, leaving 10 bases between the germline ends. Germline V gives CDR1 LGHNA, CDR2 YSLEER. This CDR3 is 15 amino acids long. In DNA form, the CDR3 reads TGCGCCAGCAGCCAAGTTCCGGGGGTCTCCTACGAGCAGTACTTC. This codes for CASSQVPGVSYEQYF.

The rearrangement uses TRBV29-1 and TRBJ2-7; no firm D call. The CDR3 covers 11 residues. Looked up from germline, CDR1 is SQVTM and CDR2 is ANQGSEA. Trimming took 5 bases from V and 0 from J, leaving 5 bases between them. CDR3 coding DNA: TGCAGCGTTTACCTCTCCTACGAGCAGTACTTC. This codes for CSVYLSYEQYF.

This chain links TRBV18 with TRBJ2-7, with unresolved D. Germline V gene data show CDR1 as KGHSH and CDR2 as LQKENI. The germline V and J ends were trimmed by 3 bases and 3 bases, with 9 bases remaining between them. The CDR3 spans 13 residues. The CDR3 loop reads CASSPQNYYEQYF. CDR3 nucleotides: TGTGCCAGCTCACCTCAGAACTACTACGAGCAGTACTTC.

The chain is built from TRBV10-1 and TRBJ2-3; D may correspond to TRBD1 or TRBD2 (5 bases each). Germline V CDR1 and CDR2: WNHNN, SYGVQD (reference sequence). Between the trimmed V and J ends, which lost 4 bases and 5 bases, there was a span of 10 bases. CDR3 length: 13 amino acids. DNA for the CDR3: TGCGCCAGCAGTGGGGGGAGAGGAGATACGCAGTATTTT. It specifies CASSGGRGDTQYF.

The chain links TRBV18 to TRBJ2-7; 8 positions agree with TRBD1. CDR3 length equals 16 residues. V was pared by 4 bases and J by 2 bases, with 10 bases of the junction left unmatched. Germline-derived CDR1 and CDR2 are KGHSH and LQKENI. The CDR3, as DNA: TGTGCCAGCTCACGAGGAGACAGGGGAGTCCCCTACGAGCAGTACTTC. Residues: CASSRGDRGVPYEQYF.

This clone occurred once. V usage is TRBV29-1 and J usage is TRBJ1-3, with TRBD1 identical over 8 bases. The CDR3 has 12 amino acids. V was clipped by 1 base and J by 13 bases; unmatched bases: 6. CDR1 and CDR2 (germline): SQVTM, ANQGSEA. Written as DNA, the CDR3 is TGCAGCGTTGAAGCCCGTCGGGACAGGATATATTTT. Translating it yields CSVEARRDRIYF.

The CDR3, as DNA: TGTGCCAGCAGTTACTCGGGACAACTTAATGAAAAACTGTTTTTT. It encodes CASSYSGQLNEKLFF. V usage is TRBV6-5 and J usage is TRBJ1-4; a weak D match, TRBD1 (6 bases). Trimming stripped 0 bases from V and 4 bases from J, with 9 bases between. CDR1 and CDR2 (germline): MNHEY, SVGAGI. The CDR3 is 15 residues long.

This clone was picked up one time. The chain couples TRBV28 to TRBJ1-5; TRBD1 is a possible D gene (5 bases). This CDR3 spans 12 amino acids. The V and J ends lost 4 bases and 7 bases respectively, with 8 bases between them. CDR1 is MDHEN and CDR2 is SYDVKM in the germline V gene. The CDR3 coding sequence is TGTGCCAGCAGTTGGGCAGGGCAGCCCCAGCATTTT. Translated, it gives CASSWAGQPQHF.